These 5 T cell receptor beta chains originate from one sample sequenced in a study of Graves' ophthalmopathy and Graves' hyperthyroidism. The sequenced template was RNA, covering the TCR beta CDR3 region. Amplification began with first-round RT-PCR using HTBI primers, then second-round multiplex PCR was performed. TCRdb independently ran MiXCR on the multiplex PCR reads; one entry per CDR3 protein. The table shows roughly 480,000 distinct CDR3 sequences, with under 15% occurring only once. Sequenced material: blood. Source of these receptors: a woman younger than 45 with Graves' ophthalmopathy.

This clonotype was picked up many times. The rearrangement links TRBV11-2 to TRBJ2-7, with no clear D. Germline V gene lookup returns CDR1 SGHAT and CDR2 FQNNGV. CDR3 length equals 16 residues. The V gene lost 5 bases and the J gene lost 2 bases, with 19 bases spanning the gap. The CDR3 coding sequence is TGTGCCAGCAGCCCCGAAAGTAGTAGGACCACCTACGAGCAGTACTTC. Protein sequence: CASSPESSRTTYEQYF.

There are many counts of this clonotype. The rearrangement joins TRBV6-5 to TRBJ1-2; D may be TRBD1 (5 bases). This CDR3 has 16 residues. CDR1 MNHEY and CDR2 SVGAGI come from the germline V gene. The V and J ends lost 4 bases and 5 bases respectively, with 20 bases between them. The CDR3 DNA sequence: TGTGCCAGCAGTTCCCCGCCCGGGGCGGCCGCGTATGGCTACACCTTC. It codes for CASSSPPGAAAYGYTF.

This clonotype appeared many times. V and J are TRBV6-5 and TRBJ1-6, with D unresolved. CDR1 and CDR2 (germline): MNHEY, SVGAGI. The CDR3 extends over 16 amino acids. The V end lost 0 bases, the J end lost 9 bases, and 15 bases lay between the germline ends. The CDR3 sequence is CASSYSMPPSSSPLHF. CDR3 DNA: TGTGCCAGCAGTTACTCGATGCCTCCATCCAGTTCACCCCTCCACTTT.

This clonotype came up many times. CDR3 coding DNA: TGTGCCAGCAGTGACCCGGGACAGGGGGCGAATCAGCCCCAGCATTTT. As protein: CASSDPGQGANQPQHF. The gene calls are TRBV6-4 and TRBJ1-5, with TRBD1 matching 12 bases. CDR3 length: 16 amino acids. The trim removed 2 bases at V and 4 bases at J, leaving 3 bases unmatched. Germline CDR1 and CDR2: MRHNA and SNTAGT.

Ten or more counts support this clonotype. This chain joins TRBV30 and TRBJ1-1; the D is unclear. CDR1 and CDR2 from the germline V gene are GTSNPN and SVGIG (reference sequence). The CDR3 is 13 residues long. V lost 0 bases, J lost 1 base, and 6 bases lay in between. In DNA form, the CDR3 reads TGTGCCTGGAGTGTGTGGGAGAACACTGAAGCTTTCTTT. Protein product: CAWSVWENTEAFF.